This T cell receptor beta chain came from a study of chemoradiotherapy in HPV16-positive cancers. Method: immunoSEQ multiplex PCR; TCRdb's copy keeps in-frame clones and lacks some. Of about 8,600 clones listed, roughly nine tenths are singletons. This CDR3 has 12 amino acids. Germline V gives CDR1 LNHDA, CDR2 SQIVND (reference sequence). Between the trimmed V and J ends, which lost 4 bases and 8 bases, there was a span of 8 bases. The V call is TRBV19, the J call TRBJ2-2; D is undetermined. This TCR was sampled from a human donor with HPV-associated anogenital cancer. The specimen was blood, collected from a patient who underwent chemoradiotherapy. The CDR3 DNA reads as TGTGCCAGTAGTACCCAGACAGGGGAGCTGTTTTTT. This gives the protein CASSTQTGELFF.